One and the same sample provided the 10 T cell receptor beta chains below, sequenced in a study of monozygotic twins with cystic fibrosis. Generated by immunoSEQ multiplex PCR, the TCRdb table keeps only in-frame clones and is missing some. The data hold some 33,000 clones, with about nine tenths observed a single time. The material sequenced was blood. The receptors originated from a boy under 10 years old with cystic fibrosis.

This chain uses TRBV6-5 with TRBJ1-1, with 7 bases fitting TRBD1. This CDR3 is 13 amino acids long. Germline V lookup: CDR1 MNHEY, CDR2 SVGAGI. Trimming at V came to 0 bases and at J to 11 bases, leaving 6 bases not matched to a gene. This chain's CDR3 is CASSYSIQGLAFF. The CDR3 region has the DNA TGTGCCAGCAGTTACTCTATACAGGGGCTGGCTTTCTTT.

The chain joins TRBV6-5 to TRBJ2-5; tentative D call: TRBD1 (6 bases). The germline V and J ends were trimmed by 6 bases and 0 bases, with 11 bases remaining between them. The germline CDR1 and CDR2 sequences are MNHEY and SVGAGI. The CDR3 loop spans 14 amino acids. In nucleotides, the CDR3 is TGTGCCAGCAGCCGGGACACCGACCAAGAGACCCAGTACTTC. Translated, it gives CASSRDTDQETQYF.

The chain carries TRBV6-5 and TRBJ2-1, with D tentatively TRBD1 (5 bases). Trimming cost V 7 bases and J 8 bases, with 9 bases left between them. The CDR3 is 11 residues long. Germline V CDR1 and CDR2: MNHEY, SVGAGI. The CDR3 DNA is TGTGCCAGCACGCAGGGCTATGAGCAGTTCTTC. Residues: CASTQGYEQFF.

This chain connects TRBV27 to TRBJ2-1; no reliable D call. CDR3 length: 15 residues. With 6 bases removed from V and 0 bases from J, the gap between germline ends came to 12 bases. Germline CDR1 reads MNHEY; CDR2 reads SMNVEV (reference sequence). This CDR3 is CASRELLSSYNEQFF. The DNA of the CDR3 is TGTGCCAGCAGGGAGCTCTTAAGCTCCTACAATGAGCAGTTCTTC.

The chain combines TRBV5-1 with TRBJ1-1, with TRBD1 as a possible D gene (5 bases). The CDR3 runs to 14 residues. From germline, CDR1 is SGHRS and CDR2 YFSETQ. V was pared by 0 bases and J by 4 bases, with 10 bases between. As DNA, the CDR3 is TGCGCCAGCAGCTTGGCGGTCGGGGGCACTGAAGCTTTCTTT. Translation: CASSLAVGGTEAFF.

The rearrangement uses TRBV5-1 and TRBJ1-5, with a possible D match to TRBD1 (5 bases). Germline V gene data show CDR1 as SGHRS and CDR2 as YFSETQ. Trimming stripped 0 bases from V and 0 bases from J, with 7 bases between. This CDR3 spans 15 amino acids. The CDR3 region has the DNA TGCGCCAGCAGCTTGGCGGGGCATAGCAATCAGCCCCAGCATTTT. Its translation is CASSLAGHSNQPQHF.

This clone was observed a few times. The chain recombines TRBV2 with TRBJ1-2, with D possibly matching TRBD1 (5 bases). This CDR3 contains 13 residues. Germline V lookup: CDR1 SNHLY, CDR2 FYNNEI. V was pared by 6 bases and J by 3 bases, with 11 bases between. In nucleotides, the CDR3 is TGTGCCAGCAGAGCCGGGACGGACTATGGCTACACCTTC. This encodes CASRAGTDYGYTF.

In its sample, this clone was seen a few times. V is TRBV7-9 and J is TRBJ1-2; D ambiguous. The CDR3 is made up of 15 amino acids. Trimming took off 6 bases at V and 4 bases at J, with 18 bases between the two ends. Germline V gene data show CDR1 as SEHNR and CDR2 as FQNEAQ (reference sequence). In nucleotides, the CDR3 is TGTGCCAGCAGTATCGTGACAAAGCCTTCCTATGGCTACACCTTC. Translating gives CASSIVTKPSYGYTF.

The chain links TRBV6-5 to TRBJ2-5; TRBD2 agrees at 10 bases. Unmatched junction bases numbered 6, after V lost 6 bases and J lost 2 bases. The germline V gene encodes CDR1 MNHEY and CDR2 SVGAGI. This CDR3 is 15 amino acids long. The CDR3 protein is CASSPSGGSQETQYF. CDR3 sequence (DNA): TGTGCCAGCAGCCCTAGCGGGGGTTCACAAGAGACCCAGTACTTC.

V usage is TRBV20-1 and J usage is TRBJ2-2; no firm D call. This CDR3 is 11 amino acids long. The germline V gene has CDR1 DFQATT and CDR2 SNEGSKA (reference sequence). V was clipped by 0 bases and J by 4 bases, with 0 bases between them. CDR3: CSARDTGELFF. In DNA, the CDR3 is TGCAGTGCTAGAGACACCGGGGAGCTGTTTTTT.